The subject of this entry is one TCR beta chain. These data belong to a study of blood T cell repertoires in COVID-19. The repertoire was sequenced with immunoSEQ multiplex PCR; TCRdb's copy has only in-frame clones and lacks some. Here the sample spans about 190,000 clones, approximately 86% being singletons. CDR1 and CDR2 from the germline V gene are LNHDA and SQIVND (reference sequence). This CDR3 has 14 amino acids. V gave up 4 bases and J gave up 5 bases; unmatched junction bases: 5. The chain links TRBV19 to TRBJ2-5, with 9 bases matching TRBD2. Sequencing was carried out using peripheral blood. The sequence came from a man aged 30-40 years with acute or convalescent COVID-19. The DNA for the CDR3 is TGTGCCAGTAGTACCCTAGCGGGAAGGGAGACCCAGTACTTC. It encodes CASSTLAGRETQYF.